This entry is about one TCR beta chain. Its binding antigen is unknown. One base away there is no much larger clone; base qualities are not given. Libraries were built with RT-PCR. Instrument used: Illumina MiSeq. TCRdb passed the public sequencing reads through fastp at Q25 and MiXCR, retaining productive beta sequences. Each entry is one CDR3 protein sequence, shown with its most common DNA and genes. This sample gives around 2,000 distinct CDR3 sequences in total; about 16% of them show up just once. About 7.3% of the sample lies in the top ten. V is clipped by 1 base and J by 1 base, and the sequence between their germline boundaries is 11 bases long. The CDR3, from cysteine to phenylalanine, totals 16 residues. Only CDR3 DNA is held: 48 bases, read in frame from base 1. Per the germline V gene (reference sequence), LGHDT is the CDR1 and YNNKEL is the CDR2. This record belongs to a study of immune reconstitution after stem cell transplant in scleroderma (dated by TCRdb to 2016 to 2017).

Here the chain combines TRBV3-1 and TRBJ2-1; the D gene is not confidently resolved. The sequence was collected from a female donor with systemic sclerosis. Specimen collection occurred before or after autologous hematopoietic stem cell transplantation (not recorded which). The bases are TGTGCCAGCAGCCAAGGCCTGGGAATTTCCTACAATGAGCAGTTCTTC. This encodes CASSQGLGISYNEQFF.